One sample yielded the 27 T cell receptor beta chains listed below, sequenced in a study of OX40 agonist ivuxolimab in advanced cancers. This table comes from immunoSEQ multiplex PCR, and its TCRdb copy is limited to in-frame clones, with some not included. In the table there are about 72,000 clones, about 91% of which are singletons. This specimen was CD4+ or CD8+ T cells sorted from blood, taken in a trial of the OX40 agonist ivuxolimab. The origin of the receptors is an adult with an advanced solid tumor such as melanoma, head and neck, liver or kidney cancer.

This chain joins TRBV7-2 and TRBJ1-4, with 8 bases fitting TRBD1. Germline CDR1 and CDR2: SGHTA and FQGNSA. V lost 4 bases to trimming and J lost 6 bases; unmatched junction nucleotides: 7. This CDR3 region has 15 residues. CDR3 sequence reads: CASSSPWTGHEKLFF. CDR3 DNA sequence: TGTGCCAGCAGCTCTCCTTGGACAGGGCATGAAAAACTGTTTTTT.

V usage is TRBV28 and J usage is TRBJ1-3; D gene ambiguous. The CDR3 runs to 15 residues. Germline CDR1 MDHEN, CDR2 SYDVKM. Trimming took off 6 bases at V and 7 bases at J, with 19 bases between the two ends. The CDR3 coding sequence is TGTGCCAGCAGCACTCGGAGAGGTCTCTCGAACACCATATATTTT. Protein sequence: CASSTRRGLSNTIYF.

J is TRBJ1-5 and V is TRBV6-5; no definite D call. The CDR3 consists of 15 residues. V shed 2 bases and J shed 3 bases, with 11 bases lying between them. Germline CDR1 MNHEY, CDR2 SVGAGI. CDR3 coding DNA: TGTGCCAGCAGTTACGGGAGGCCCTACAATCAGCCCCAGCATTTT. This encodes CASSYGRPYNQPQHF.

The chain links TRBV9 to TRBJ2-5; D might be TRBD2 (5 bases). CDR1 and CDR2 from the germline V gene are SGDLS and YYNGEE. The CDR3 has 15 residues. The V end was cut by 0 bases, the J end by 4 bases, with 13 bases between. This chain's CDR3 is CASSVGGSGGETQYF. CDR3 in DNA: TGTGCCAGCAGCGTAGGCGGGTCAGGAGGAGAGACCCAGTACTTC.

In its sample, this clone was seen a few times. The chain recombines TRBV2 with TRBJ1-5; the D gene is possibly TRBD1 (5 bases). The CDR3 has 13 residues. Trimming took 8 bases from V and 1 from J, leaving 9 bases between them. The germline gives CDR1 SNHLY, CDR2 FYNNEI. CDR3 sequence (DNA): TGTGCCAGCCACCGGGACAGCAATCAGCCCCAGCATTTT. As protein: CASHRDSNQPQHF.

The chain's CDR3 is CASKRAYNSPLHF. The DNA for the CDR3 is TGTGCCAGCAAAAGGGCATATAATTCACCCCTCCACTTT. The rearrangement uses TRBV6-5 and TRBJ1-6; D unclear. The CDR3 extends over 13 amino acids. V lost 7 bases and J 4 bases, leaving 8 bases between the germline ends. The germline V gene encodes CDR1 MNHEY and CDR2 SVGAGI.

This clone was recorded many times. The CDR3 nucleotides are TGTGCCAAGGACAGGGGCACTGAAGCTTTCTTT. Protein product: CAKDRGTEAFF. The genes are TRBV10-3 and TRBJ1-1, with TRBD1 matching 9 bases. This CDR3 contains 11 residues. The germline gives CDR1 ENHRY, CDR2 SYGVKD. J was trimmed by 4 bases and V by 10 bases; bases with no gene match: 1.

The chain has TRBV19 and TRBJ2-5, with 9 bases lining up with TRBD1. This CDR3 spans 14 amino acids. V was clipped by 1 base and J by 3 bases; unmatched bases: 0. CDR1 is LNHDA and CDR2 is SQIVND in the germline V gene (reference sequence). The CDR3 DNA sequence: TGTGCCAGTAGTATAGGGACAGGGGAAGAGACCCAGTACTTC. Amino acid sequence: CASSIGTGEETQYF.

J is TRBJ1-6 and V is TRBV5-1; D call uncertain. The CDR3 covers 14 residues. V lost 2 bases and J lost 5, with 8 bases in between. Germline assignment: CDR1 SGHRS and CDR2 YFSETQ. CDR3 loop: CASSFGRNNSPLHF. Written as DNA, the CDR3 is TGCGCCAGCAGCTTTGGGCGTAATAATTCACCCCTCCACTTT. Based on the CDR3 plus reference TRBV5-1 and TRBJ1-6, the full variable domain is KAGVTQTPRYLIKTRGQQVTLSCSPISGHRSVSWYQQTPGQGLQFLFEYFSETQRNKGNFPGRFSGRQFSNSRSEMNVSTLELGDSALYLCASSFGRNNSPLHFGNGTRLTVT.

V and J are TRBV6-6 and TRBJ2-6, with 7 bases identical to TRBD1. The CDR3 length is 16 residues. The germline V gene has CDR1 MNHNY and CDR2 SVGAGI (reference sequence). V shed 8 bases, J shed 0 bases, and the junction held 7 bases outside the gene matches. CDR3 sequence (DNA): TGTGCCAGCCGTAGACAGGGTAGCTCTGGGGCCAACGTCCTGACTTTC. The encoded protein is CASRRQGSSGANVLTF.

The chain couples TRBV21-1 to TRBJ1-5; the table's D call of TRBD1 was not tested on the DNA. TRBV21-1 represents a pseudogene. This CDR3 has 16 residues. CDR3 DNA sequence: TGTGCCAGCAGCAAAGTGCGGCAGGGGGGCAATCAGCCCCAGCATTTT. As protein: CASSKVRQGGNQPQHF.

The CDR3 region has the DNA TGTGCCAGCGAGGGGAGGGTCGGGGAGCTGTTTTTT. This translates into CASEGRVGELFF. V usage is TRBV11-3 and J usage is TRBJ2-2, with 7 bases aligning to TRBD2. CDR3 length: 12 amino acids. V lost 8 bases and J lost 7; bases outside the gene matches: 4. Germline-derived CDR1 and CDR2 are SGHNT and YENEEA.

This clone was seen just once. The V and J genes are TRBV5-1 and TRBJ1-6; 10 bases agree with TRBD1. Unmatched junction bases numbered 4, after V lost 0 bases and J lost 7 bases. The length of the CDR3 is 16 residues. Germline loops: CDR1 SGHRS, CDR2 YFSETQ. The DNA for the CDR3 is TGCGCCAGCAGCTTGGAGGGACAGGGGAAAAATTCACCCCTCCACTTT. This gives the protein CASSLEGQGKNSPLHF.

The chain recombines TRBV5-1 with TRBJ2-3; TRBD2 matches at 9 bases. Germline CDR1 and CDR2: SGHRS and YFSETQ. V lost 2 bases to trimming and J lost 4 bases; unmatched junction nucleotides: 17. The CDR3 is 19 amino acids. CDR3 DNA sequence: TGCGCCAGCAGCTTTATCCCCCCGGGAGCGGGAGGTCGCGCAGATACGCAGTATTTT. Encoded protein: CASSFIPPGAGGRADTQYF.

For this clone: The identical CDR3 is also encoded by other nucleotide sequences in the sample. J is TRBJ1-3 and V is TRBV28; D is undetermined. Trimming pared 4 bases from V and 0 bases from J, leaving 7 bases between. Germline V gene data show CDR1 as MDHEN and CDR2 as SYDVKM. The CDR3 is 14 amino acids. The DNA for the CDR3 is TGTGCCAGCAGTTCGGGGTCCTCTGGAAACACCATATATTTT. It yields the protein CASSSGSSGNTIYF.

The V and J genes are TRBV29-1 and TRBJ2-3; 9 nucleotides agree with TRBD1. V lost 6 bases and J lost 5; bases outside the gene matches: 3. Germline values: CDR1 SQVTM, CDR2 ANQGSEA. This CDR3 has 12 amino acids. CDR3 nucleotide sequence: TGCAGCGTCCGGACAGGGGTAGATACGCAGTATTTT. It codes for CSVRTGVDTQYF.

This clone is a singleton in its sample. This sequence joins TRBV15 and TRBJ2-5; D is ambiguous. V was cut by 0 bases and J by 1 base, with 6 bases left in between. The CDR3 length is 14 residues. Per the germline V gene, CDR1 is LNHNV and CDR2 is YYDKDF (reference sequence). The CDR3, as DNA: TGTGCCACCAGCAGAGATAGGGCCCAAGAGACCCAGTACTTC. It yields the protein CATSRDRAQETQYF.

The chain carries TRBV7-2 and TRBJ2-7, with 8 bases identical to TRBD2. There are 15 residues in the CDR3. Germline CDR1 SGHTA, CDR2 FQGNSA. Losses at the gene ends were 7 bases for V and 4 bases for J; bases not matched to a gene: 12. The CDR3 here is CASTLSGMGGYEQYF. The CDR3 DNA follows: TGTGCCAGCACCCTTAGCGGGATGGGAGGTTACGAGCAGTACTTC.

The chain carries TRBV2 and TRBJ1-1; no firm D call. Germline V gene lookup returns CDR1 SNHLY and CDR2 FYNNEI. Between the trimmed V and J ends, which lost 4 bases and 11 bases, there was a span of 14 bases. This CDR3 has 12 amino acids. The CDR3 sequence: CASSGDGGEAFF. In nucleotides, the CDR3 is TGTGCCAGCAGTGGGGATGGCGGGGAGGCTTTCTTT. The whole variable domain, remainder taken from reference TRBV2 and TRBJ1-1, is EPEVTQTPSHQVTQMGQEVILRCVPISNHLYFYWYRQILGQKVEFLVSFYNNEISEKSEIFDDQFSVERPDGSNFTLKIRSTKLEDSAMYFCASSGDGGEAFFGQGTRLTVV.

The gene calls are TRBV5-6 and TRBJ1-3, with D uncertain. There are 18 residues in the CDR3. Trimming cost V 5 bases and J 3 bases, with 24 bases left between them. The germline CDR1 and CDR2 sequences are SGHDT and YYEEEE. Written as DNA, the CDR3 is TGTGCCAGCAGATCCAGTGTTGGGCGAATCCCGGGTGGAAACACCATATATTTT. This codes for CASRSSVGRIPGGNTIYF.

The rearrangement uses TRBV5-1 and TRBJ2-1; D ambiguous. This CDR3 contains 13 residues. From germline, CDR1 is SGHRS and CDR2 YFSETQ. V was trimmed by 1 base and J by 3 bases, leaving 5 bases between them. Here the CDR3 reads CASSLQSYNEQFF. DNA of the CDR3: TGCGCCAGCAGCTTGCAGAGCTACAATGAGCAGTTCTTC.

This clone was counted a single time. J is TRBJ2-1 and V is TRBV19; 9 nucleotides agree with TRBD2. The germline gives CDR1 LNHDA, CDR2 SQIVND (reference sequence). Trimming at V came to 3 bases and at J to 5 bases, leaving 14 bases not matched to a gene. The CDR3 spans 18 residues. CDR3 DNA: TGTGCCAGTAGTATGGGGATCGCGGCGGGAGGGCATCACAATGAGCAGTTCTTC. It encodes CASSMGIAAGGHHNEQFF.

Here the CDR3 DNA reads TGCGCCAGCAGCCCACAAGCGGGGGATACGCAGTATTTT. It codes for CASSPQAGDTQYF. The V call is TRBV5-1, the J call TRBJ2-3, with TRBD2 matching over 7 bases. Trimming cost V 4 bases and J 6 bases; bases outside gene matches: 5. Per the germline V gene, CDR1 is SGHRS and CDR2 is YFSETQ. This CDR3 spans 13 amino acids.

The chain links TRBV6-1 to TRBJ1-6; D uncertain. Looked up from germline, CDR1 is MNHNS and CDR2 is SASEGT. This CDR3 has 15 residues. Trimming pared 8 bases from V and 0 bases from J, leaving 11 bases between. DNA of the CDR3: TGTGCCAGCGGCCCGGCTAGCTCCTATAATTCACCCCTCCACTTT. Its protein product is CASGPASSYNSPLHF.

This chain connects TRBV6-1 to TRBJ1-2; possibly TRBD1 for D (5 bases). Trimming removed 6 bases from V and 2 bases from J, with 13 bases in between. Per the germline V gene, CDR1 is MNHNS and CDR2 is SASEGT. CDR3 length equals 14 residues. The chain's CDR3 is CASRWGVQNYGYTF. CDR3 DNA: TGTGCCAGCAGGTGGGGGGTGCAAAACTATGGCTACACCTTC.

V usage is TRBV5-8 and J usage is TRBJ2-1; D may be TRBD1 or TRBD2 (6 bases each). Germline assignment: CDR1 SGHTS and CDR2 YDEGEE. This CDR3 region has 15 residues. V was clipped by 4 bases and J by 4 bases, with 15 bases between them. The CDR3 sequence: CASSPEGGLYNEQFF. The CDR3 DNA follows: TGTGCCAGCAGCCCCGAAGGGGGGCTATACAATGAGCAGTTCTTC.

The chain recombines TRBV28 with TRBJ2-1; 8 bases are shared with TRBD2. Germline-derived CDR1 and CDR2 are MDHEN and SYDVKM. J gave up 3 bases and V 5 bases, and 15 bases lay outside the gene matches. This CDR3 has 18 residues. CDR3 loop: CASSPAAGAGVVYNEQFF. The CDR3 bases are TGTGCCAGCAGTCCAGCCGCGGGAGCGGGAGTGGTCTACAATGAGCAGTTCTTC.